The T cell receptor beta chain under discussion was sequenced for a study of CD8+CD57+ T cells in acquired aplastic anemia. Investigators profiled TCR beta VDJ and CDR3 from genomic DNA template. TCRdb re-called the reads through MiXCR, storing one row per CDR3 protein. The sample has about 470,000 distinct CDR3 sequences, approximately 32% seen once. Patients chosen for sequencing had shown CD8+CD57+ cell expansion by flow cytometry. Trimming took 4 bases from V and 3 from J; bases not matched to a gene: 5. The CDR3 has 14 residues. CDR1 is DFQATT, CDR2 SNEGSKA, per germline (reference sequence). The clonotype was recovered from a human donor with aplastic anemia. Input material: sorted CD4+, CD8+, or CD8+CD57+ T cells (not recorded which) from PBMCs. The rearrangement uses TRBV20-1 and TRBJ2-5; 10 bases line up with TRBD1. The CDR3 spells CSAMRGQGEETQYF. For the CDR3, the DNA is TGCAGTGCTATGCGAGGACAGGGGGAAGAGACCCAGTACTTC.